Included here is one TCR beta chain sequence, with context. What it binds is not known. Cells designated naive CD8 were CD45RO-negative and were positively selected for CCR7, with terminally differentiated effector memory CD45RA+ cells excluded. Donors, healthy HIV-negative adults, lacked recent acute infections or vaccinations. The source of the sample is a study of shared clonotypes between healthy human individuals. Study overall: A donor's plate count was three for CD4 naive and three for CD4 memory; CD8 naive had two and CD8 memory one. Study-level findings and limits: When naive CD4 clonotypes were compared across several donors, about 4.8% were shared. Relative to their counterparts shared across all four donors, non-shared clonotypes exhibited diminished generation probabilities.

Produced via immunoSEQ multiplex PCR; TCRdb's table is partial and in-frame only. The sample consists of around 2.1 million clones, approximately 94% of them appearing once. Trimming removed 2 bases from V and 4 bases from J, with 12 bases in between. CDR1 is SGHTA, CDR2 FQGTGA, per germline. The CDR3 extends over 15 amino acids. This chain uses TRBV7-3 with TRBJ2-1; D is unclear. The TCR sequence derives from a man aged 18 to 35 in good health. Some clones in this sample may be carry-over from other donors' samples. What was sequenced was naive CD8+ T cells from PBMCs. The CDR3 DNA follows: TGTGCCAGCAGCTTAGACACAGCTTATTACAATGAGCAGTTCTTC. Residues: CASSLDTAYYNEQFF.